Sequencing of this TCR beta chain was carried out in a study of T cell changes during pregnancy in multiple sclerosis. Profiled with immunoSEQ multiplex PCR; TCRdb holds only in-frame clones, not every one. This table has around 63,000 clones, 90% to 95% appearing once. CDR1 and CDR2 from the germline V gene are ENHRY and SYGVKD. The CDR3 totals 16 residues. Trimming at V came to 3 bases and at J to 8 bases, leaving 11 bases not matched to a gene. This clonotype originated in a female donor in good health, enrolled as a control in a pregnancy study. The rearrangement joins TRBV10-3 to TRBJ2-1, with 9 bases fitting TRBD2. The sample was peripheral blood, taken after pregnancy. CDR3 DNA: TGTGCCATCAGTGATGCCGGGACTAGCCCAAAGGATGAGCAGTTCTTC. Amino acid sequence: CAISDAGTSPKDEQFF.